What follows describes a single T cell receptor (beta chain). The data were taken from a study of blood T cell repertoires in COVID-19. Profiled with immunoSEQ multiplex PCR; TCRdb holds only in-frame clones, not every one. The table shows about 270,000 clones, with roughly 93% occurring only once. The sample taken for sequencing was PBMCs or T cells enriched from blood (not recorded which). This clonotype originated in a woman in her thirties or forties with acute COVID-19.

The CDR3 region is CASSVDSNTEAFF. In DNA, the CDR3 is TGTGCCAGCAGCGTAGACAGTAACACTGAAGCTTTCTTT. The J gene is TRBJ1-1, the V gene TRBV9; D not certain. The CDR3 covers 13 residues. Per germline, CDR1 SGDLS and CDR2 YYNGEE. The V end was cut by 0 bases, the J end by 2 bases, with 5 bases between.